The clone carrying this T cell receptor (beta chain) was observed once. TCRdb keeps only in-frame clones here, not all; method: immunoSEQ multiplex PCR. The sample has about 250,000 clones, 85% to 90% seen once. This record belongs to a study of blood T cell repertoires in COVID-19. Study background: T cells, B-cell-depleted T cells, or PBMCs provided the cDNA or gDNA that served as material.

The CDR3 totals 15 residues. Losses at the gene ends were 10 bases for V and 2 bases for J; bases not matched to a gene: 12. Germline CDR1 and CDR2: MGHDK and SYGVNS. Cohorts were determined from participant-reported clinical history. The V call is TRBV25-1, the J call TRBJ2-3, with 7 bases that match TRBD1. The specimen sequenced was PBMCs or T cells enriched from blood (not recorded which). This clonotype was sampled from a man in his forties who had recovered from COVID-19. CDR3: CATRHRQGVTDTQYF. In DNA, the CDR3 is TGTGCCACCAGACACAGACAGGGAGTCACAGATACGCAGTATTTT. The whole variable domain, filled in from reference TRBV25-1 and TRBJ2-3, reads EADIYQTPRYLVIGTGKKITLECSQTMGHDKMYWYQQDPGMELHLIHYSYGVNSTEKGDLSSESTVSRIRTEHFPLTLESARPSHTSQYLCATRHRQGVTDTQYFGPGTRLTVL.